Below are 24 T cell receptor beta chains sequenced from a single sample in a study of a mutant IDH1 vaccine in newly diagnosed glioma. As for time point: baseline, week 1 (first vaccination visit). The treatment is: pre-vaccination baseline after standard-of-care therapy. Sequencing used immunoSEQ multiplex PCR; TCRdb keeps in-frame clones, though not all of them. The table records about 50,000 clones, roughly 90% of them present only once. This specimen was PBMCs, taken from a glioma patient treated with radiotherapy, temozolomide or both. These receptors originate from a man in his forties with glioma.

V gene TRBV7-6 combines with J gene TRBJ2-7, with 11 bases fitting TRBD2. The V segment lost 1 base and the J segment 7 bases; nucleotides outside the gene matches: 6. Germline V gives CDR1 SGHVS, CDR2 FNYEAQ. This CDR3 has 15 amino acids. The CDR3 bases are TGTGCCAGCAGCTTAGACGGGACTAGCGGTCTTGAGCAGTACTTC. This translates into CASSLDGTSGLEQYF.

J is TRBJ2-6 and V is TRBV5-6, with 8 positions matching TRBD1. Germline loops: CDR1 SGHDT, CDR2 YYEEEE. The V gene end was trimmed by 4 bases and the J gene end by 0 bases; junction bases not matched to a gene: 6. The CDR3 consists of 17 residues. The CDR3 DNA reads TGTGCCAGCAGCCCGACAGGGGCGTACTCTGGGGCCAACGTCCTGACTTTC. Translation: CASSPTGAYSGANVLTF.

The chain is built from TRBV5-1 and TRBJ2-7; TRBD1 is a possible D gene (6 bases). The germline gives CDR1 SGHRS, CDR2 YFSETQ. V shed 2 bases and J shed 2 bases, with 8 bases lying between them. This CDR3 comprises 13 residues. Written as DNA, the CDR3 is TGCGCCAGCAGCTTACAGGGTACCTACGAGCAGTACTTC. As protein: CASSLQGTYEQYF.

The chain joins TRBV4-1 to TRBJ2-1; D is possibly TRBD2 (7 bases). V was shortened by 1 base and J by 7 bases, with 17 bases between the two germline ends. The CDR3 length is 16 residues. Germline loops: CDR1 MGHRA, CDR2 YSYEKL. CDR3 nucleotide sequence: TGCGCCAGCAGCCAAGTGCATGGGAGGGGACAAAATGAGCAGTTCTTC. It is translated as CASSQVHGRGQNEQFF.

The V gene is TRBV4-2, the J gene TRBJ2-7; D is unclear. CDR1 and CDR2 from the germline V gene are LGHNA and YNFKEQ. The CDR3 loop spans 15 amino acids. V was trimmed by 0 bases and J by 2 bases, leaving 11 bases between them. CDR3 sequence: CASSQDLGTAYEQYF. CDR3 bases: TGTGCCAGCAGCCAAGACCTGGGTACCGCCTACGAGCAGTACTTC.

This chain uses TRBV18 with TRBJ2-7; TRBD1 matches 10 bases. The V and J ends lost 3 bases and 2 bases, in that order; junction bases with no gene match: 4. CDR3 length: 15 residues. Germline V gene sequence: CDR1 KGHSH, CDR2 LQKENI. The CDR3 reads CASSPPGQGAYEQYF. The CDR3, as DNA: TGTGCCAGCTCACCCCCAGGACAGGGGGCCTACGAGCAGTACTTC.

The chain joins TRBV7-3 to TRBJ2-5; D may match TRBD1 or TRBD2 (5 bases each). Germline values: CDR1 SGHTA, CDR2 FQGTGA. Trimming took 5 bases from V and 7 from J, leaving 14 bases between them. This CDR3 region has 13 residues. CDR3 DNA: TGTGCCAGCAGCCCCGGGACGGCTGGGACCCAGTACTTC. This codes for CASSPGTAGTQYF.

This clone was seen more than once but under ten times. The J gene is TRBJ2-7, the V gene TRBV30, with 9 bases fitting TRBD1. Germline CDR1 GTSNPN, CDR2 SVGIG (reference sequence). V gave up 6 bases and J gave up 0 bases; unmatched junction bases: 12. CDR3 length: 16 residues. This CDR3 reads CACDINRDRVSYEQYF. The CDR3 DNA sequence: TGTGCCTGCGATATAAACCGGGACAGGGTCTCCTACGAGCAGTACTTC.

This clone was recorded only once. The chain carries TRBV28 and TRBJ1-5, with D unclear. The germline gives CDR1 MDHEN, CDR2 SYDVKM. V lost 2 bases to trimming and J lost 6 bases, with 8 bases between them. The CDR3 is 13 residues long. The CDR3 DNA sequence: TGTGCCAGCAGTTTACCCGCGGGTCAGCCCCAGCATTTT. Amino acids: CASSLPAGQPQHF.

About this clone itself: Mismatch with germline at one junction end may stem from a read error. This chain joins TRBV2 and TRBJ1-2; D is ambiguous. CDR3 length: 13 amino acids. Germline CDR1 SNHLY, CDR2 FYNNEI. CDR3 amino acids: CASSEEGNFGYTF. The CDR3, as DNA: TGTGCCAGCAGTGAAGAGGGTAACTTTGGCTACACCTTC.

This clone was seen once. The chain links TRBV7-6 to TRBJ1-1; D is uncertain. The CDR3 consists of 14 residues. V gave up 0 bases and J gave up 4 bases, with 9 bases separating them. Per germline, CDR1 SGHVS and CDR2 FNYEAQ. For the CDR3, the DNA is TGTGCCAGCAGCTTAGCGAGTGGAGGCACTGAAGCTTTCTTT. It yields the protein CASSLASGGTEAFF.

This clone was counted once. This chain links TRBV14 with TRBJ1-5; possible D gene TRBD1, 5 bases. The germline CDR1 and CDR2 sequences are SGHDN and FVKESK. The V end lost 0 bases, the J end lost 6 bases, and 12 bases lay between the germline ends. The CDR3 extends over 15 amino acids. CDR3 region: CASSQDFGASQPQHF. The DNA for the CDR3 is TGTGCCAGCAGCCAAGACTTTGGGGCAAGTCAGCCCCAGCATTTT.

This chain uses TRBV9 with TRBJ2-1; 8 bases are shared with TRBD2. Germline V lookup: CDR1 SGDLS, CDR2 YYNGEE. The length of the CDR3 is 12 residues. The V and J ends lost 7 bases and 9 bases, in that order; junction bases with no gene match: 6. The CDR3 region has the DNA TGTGCCAGCGGTTACGCGGGGGGTGAGCAGTTCTTC. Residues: CASGYAGGEQFF. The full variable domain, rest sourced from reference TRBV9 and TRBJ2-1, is DSGVTQTPKHLITATGQRVTLRCSPRSGDLSVYWYQQSLDQGLQFLIQYYNGEERAKGNILERFSAQQFPDLHSELNLSSLELGDSALYFCASGYAGGEQFFGPGTRLTVL.

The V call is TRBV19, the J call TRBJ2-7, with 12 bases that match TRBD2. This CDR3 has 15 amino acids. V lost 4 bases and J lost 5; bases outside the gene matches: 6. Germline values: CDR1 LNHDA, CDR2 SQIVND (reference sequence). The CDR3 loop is CASSTLAGGPNEQYF. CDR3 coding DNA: TGTGCCAGTAGTACCCTAGCGGGAGGGCCCAACGAGCAGTACTTC.

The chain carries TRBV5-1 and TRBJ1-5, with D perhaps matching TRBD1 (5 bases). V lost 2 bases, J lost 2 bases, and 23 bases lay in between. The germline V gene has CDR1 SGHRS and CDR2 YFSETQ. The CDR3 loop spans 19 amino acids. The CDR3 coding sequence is TGCGCCAGCAGCTTTACAGTCCCCTCGGGCTCGGGGGGCAATCAGCCCCAGCATTTT. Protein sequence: CASSFTVPSGSGGNQPQHF.

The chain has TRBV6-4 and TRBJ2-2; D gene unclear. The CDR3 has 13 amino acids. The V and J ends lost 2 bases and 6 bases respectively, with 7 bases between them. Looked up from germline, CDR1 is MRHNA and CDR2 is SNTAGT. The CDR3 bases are TGTGCCAGCAGTGACGGCGATCCCGGGGAGCTGTTTTTT. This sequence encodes CASSDGDPGELFF.

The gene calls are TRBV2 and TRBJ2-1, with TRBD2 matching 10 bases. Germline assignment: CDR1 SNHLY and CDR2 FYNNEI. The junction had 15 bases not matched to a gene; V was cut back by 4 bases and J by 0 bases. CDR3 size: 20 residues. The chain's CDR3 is CASSGLAGVHPQTSYNEQFF. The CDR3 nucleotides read TGTGCCAGCAGTGGTCTAGCGGGAGTCCACCCACAAACCTCCTACAATGAGCAGTTCTTC.

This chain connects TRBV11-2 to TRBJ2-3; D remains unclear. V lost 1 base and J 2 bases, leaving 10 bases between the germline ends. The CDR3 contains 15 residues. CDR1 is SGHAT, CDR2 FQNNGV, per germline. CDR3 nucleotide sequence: TGTGCCAGCAGCTTAGCTGTCAGGTCCACAGATACGCAGTATTTT. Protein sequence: CASSLAVRSTDTQYF.

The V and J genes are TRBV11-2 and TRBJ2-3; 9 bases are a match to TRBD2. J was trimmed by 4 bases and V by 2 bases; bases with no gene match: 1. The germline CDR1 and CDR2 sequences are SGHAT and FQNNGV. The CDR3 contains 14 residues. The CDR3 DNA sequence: TGTGCCAGCAGCTTAATAGCGGGAGCAGATACGCAGTATTTT. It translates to CASSLIAGADTQYF.

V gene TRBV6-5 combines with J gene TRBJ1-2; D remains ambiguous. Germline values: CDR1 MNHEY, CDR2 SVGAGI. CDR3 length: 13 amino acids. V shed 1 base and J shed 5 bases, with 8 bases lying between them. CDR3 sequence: CASSYLSGYGYTF. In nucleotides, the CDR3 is TGTGCCAGCAGTTACTTGTCCGGGTATGGCTACACCTTC.

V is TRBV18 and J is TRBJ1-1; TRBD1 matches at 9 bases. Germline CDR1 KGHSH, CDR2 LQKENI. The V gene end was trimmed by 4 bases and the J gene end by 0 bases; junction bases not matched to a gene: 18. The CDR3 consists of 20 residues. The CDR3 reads CASSQTVPGQGPGLNTEAFF. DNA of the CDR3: TGTGCCAGCTCACAAACAGTCCCGGGACAGGGACCGGGGCTGAACACTGAAGCTTTCTTT.

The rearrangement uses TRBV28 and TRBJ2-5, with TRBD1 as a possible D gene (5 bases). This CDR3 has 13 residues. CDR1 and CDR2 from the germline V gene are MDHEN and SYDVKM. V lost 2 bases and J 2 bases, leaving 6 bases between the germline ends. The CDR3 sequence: CASSLQGQETQYF. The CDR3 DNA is TGTGCCAGCAGTTTACAGGGACAAGAGACCCAGTACTTC. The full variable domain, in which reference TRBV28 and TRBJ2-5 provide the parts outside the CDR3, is DVKVTQSSRYLVKRTGEKVFLECVQDMDHENMFWYRQDPGLGLRLIYFSYDVKMKEKGDIPEGYSVSREKKERFSLILESASTNQTSMYLCASSLQGQETQYFGPGTRLLVL.

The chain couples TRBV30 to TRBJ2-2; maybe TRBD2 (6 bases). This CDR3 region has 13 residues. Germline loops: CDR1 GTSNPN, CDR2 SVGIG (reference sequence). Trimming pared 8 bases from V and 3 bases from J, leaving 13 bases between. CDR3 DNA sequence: TGTGCCCCCAGGAGGGGTGACACCGGGGAGCTGTTTTTT. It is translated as CAPRRGDTGELFF.

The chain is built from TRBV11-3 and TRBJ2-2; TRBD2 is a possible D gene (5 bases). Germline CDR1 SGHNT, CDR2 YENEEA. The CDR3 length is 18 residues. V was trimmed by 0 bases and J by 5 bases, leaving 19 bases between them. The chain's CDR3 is CASSLDQSGSVNTGELFF. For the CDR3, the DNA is TGTGCCAGCAGCTTAGATCAGTCGGGTAGCGTGAATACCGGGGAGCTGTTTTTT.